This T cell receptor (beta chain) was captured in a study of PD-1 blockade in classical Hodgkin lymphoma. Study outcomes and limitations: CD4+ TCR diversity, unlike CD8+, climbed significantly by C4D1. Diminished baseline TCR diversity has been reported in newly diagnosed patients relative to healthy donors. Patients excluded were those beginning nivolumab under 1 year after ASCT. Nothing has yet pinned down what causes the repertoire differences, possibly disease activity or prior therapy.

Regarding this clone: Antigen specificity is unknown.

Libraries were prepared by immunoSEQ multiplex PCR; TCRdb keeps only in-frame clonotypes and omits some of them. The sample has tens of thousands of clones, roughly 80% seen once; the top ten hold around 3%. The germline V gene encodes CDR1 SGHRS and CDR2 YFSETQ. The junction had 10 bases not matched to a gene; V was cut back by 4 bases and J by 5 bases. This CDR3 spans 16 amino acids. Documented time point: cycle 4 day 1 (C4D1), after 6 weeks of nivolumab. There was relapse after autologous stem cell transplantation in every patient, and there was variation in brentuximab vedotin exposure. Out of thawed PBMCs, magnetic negative selection purified CD4+ T cells.

The starting material was CD4+ T cells from blood, obtained before the fourth cycle of nivolumab. This clonotype originated in a human donor with classical Hodgkin lymphoma. The chain couples TRBV5-1 to TRBJ2-3, with 10 bases lining up with TRBD2. The CDR3 DNA reads TGCGCCAGCAGCACCACCTTAGCGGGGGGTCAAGATACGCAGTATTTT. Its protein is CASSTTLAGGQDTQYF.